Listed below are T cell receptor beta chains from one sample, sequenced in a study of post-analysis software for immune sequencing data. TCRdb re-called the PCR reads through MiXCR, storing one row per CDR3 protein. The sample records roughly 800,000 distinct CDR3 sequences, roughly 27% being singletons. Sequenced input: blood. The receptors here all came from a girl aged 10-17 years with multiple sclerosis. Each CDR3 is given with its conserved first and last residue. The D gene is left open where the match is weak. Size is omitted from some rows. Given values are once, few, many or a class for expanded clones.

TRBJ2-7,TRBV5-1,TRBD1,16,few,CASSLDPGQGAHEQYF,TGCGCCAGCAGCTTGGATCCGGGACAGGGGGCTCACGAGCAGTACTTC
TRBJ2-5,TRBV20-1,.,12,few,CSAQGHAETQYF,TGCAGTGCTCAGGGACATGCGGAGACCCAGTACTTC
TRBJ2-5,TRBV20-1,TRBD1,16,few,CSANPSGTAIKETQYF,TGCAGTGCTAACCCCTCCGGGACAGCTATTAAAGAGACCCAGTACTTC
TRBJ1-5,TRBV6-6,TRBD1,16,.,CASSFPRDRVDQPQHF,TGTGCCAGCAGTTTCCCCCGGGACAGGGTTGATCAGCCCCAGCATTTT
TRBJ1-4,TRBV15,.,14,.,CATSRELRGEKLFF,TGTGCCACCAGCAGAGAACTAAGGGGTGAAAAACTGTTTTTT
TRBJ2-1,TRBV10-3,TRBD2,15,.,CAIRQLAGVGNEQFF,TGTGCCATCAGGCAACTAGCGGGGGTTGGGAATGAGCAGTTCTTC
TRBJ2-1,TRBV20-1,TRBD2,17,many,CSARLAGGLSSYNEQFF,TGCAGTGCTAGATTAGCGGGAGGCCTGAGCTCCTACAATGAGCAGTTCTTC
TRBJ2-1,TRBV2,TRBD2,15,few,CASRRAGGEYNEQFF,TGTGCCAGCAGGAGAGCGGGGGGTGAATACAATGAGCAGTTCTTC
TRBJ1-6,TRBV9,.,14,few,CASSRYRANSPLHF,TGTGCCAGCAGCAGATACAGGGCAAATTCACCCCTCCACTTT
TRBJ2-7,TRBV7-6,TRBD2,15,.,CASSPLAGGPYEQYF,TGTGCCAGCAGCCCCCTAGCGGGGGGGCCTTACGAGCAGTACTTC
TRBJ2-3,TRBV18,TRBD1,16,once,CASSPPGQMRADTQYF,TGTGCCAGCTCACCCCCGGGACAGATGAGGGCAGATACGCAGTATTTT
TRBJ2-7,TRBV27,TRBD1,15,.,CASSQTGTGVWEQYF,TGTGCCAGCAGTCAGACCGGGACAGGGGTATGGGAGCAGTACTTC
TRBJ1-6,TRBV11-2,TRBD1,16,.,CASNPTGGQISSPLHF,TGTGCCAGCAACCCGACAGGGGGTCAAATAAGTTCACCCCTCCACTTT
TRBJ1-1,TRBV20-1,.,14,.,CSARDSRENTEAFF,TGCAGTGCTAGAGATTCCAGGGAAAACACTGAAGCTTTCTTT
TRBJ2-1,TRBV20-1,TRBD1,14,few,CSDYRQGRYAEQFF,TGCAGTGACTACCGACAGGGGCGGTATGCTGAGCAGTTCTTC
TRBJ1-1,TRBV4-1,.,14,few,CASSPPRRVSEAFF,TGCGCCAGCAGCCCACCCCGTCGGGTATCTGAAGCTTTCTTT
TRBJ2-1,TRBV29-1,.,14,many,CSVLGQGAYNEQFF,TGCAGCGTTTTGGGGCAGGGAGCATACAATGAGCAGTTCTTC
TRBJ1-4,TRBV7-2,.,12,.,CASGATNEKLFF,TGTGCCAGCGGGGCAACTAATGAAAAACTGTTTTTT
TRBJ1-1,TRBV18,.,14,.,CASSPDRSGTEAFF,TGTGCCAGCTCTCCCGACCGAAGTGGGACTGAAGCTTTCTTT
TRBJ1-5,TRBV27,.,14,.,CASSLGVMGQPQHF,TGTGCCAGCAGTTTAGGGGTTATGGGTCAGCCCCAGCATTTT
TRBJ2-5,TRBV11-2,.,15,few,CASSLVSRAQETQYF,TGTGCCAGCAGCTTAGTCTCCAGGGCCCAGGAGACCCAGTACTTC
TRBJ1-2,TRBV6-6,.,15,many,CASLNRPGWVYGYTF,TGTGCCAGCCTAAATCGGCCGGGTTGGGTCTATGGCTACACCTTC
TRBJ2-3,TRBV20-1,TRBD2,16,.,CSARPGLARGFDTQYF,TGCAGTGCTAGACCCGGACTAGCGAGAGGGTTCGATACGCAGTATTTT
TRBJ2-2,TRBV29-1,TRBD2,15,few,CSVGLAGVSTGELFF,TGCAGCGTGGGTCTAGCGGGAGTAAGCACCGGGGAGCTGTTTTTT
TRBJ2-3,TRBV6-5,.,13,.,CASSYGRRQLQYF,TGTGCCAGCAGTTACGGTCGCAGGCAGTTGCAGTATTTT
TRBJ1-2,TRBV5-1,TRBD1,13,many,CASSRQGADGYTF,TGTGCCAGCAGCCGACAGGGGGCCGATGGCTACACCTTC
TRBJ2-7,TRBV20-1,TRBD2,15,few,CSARGPSGSSYEQYF,TGCAGTGCTAGAGGACCTAGCGGAAGCTCCTACGAGCAGTACTTC
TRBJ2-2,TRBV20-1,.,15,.,CSARSAMSNTGELFF,TGCAGTGCTAGATCCGCCATGTCGAACACCGGGGAGCTGTTTTTT
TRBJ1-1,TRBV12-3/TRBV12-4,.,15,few,CASSLGPLAGTEAFF,TGTGCCAGCAGTTTGGGGCCCCTAGCGGGGACTGAAGCTTTCTTT
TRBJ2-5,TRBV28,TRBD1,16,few,CASSLPMDRGLETQYF,TGTGCCAGCAGTTTACCGATGGACAGGGGGCTTGAGACCCAGTACTTC
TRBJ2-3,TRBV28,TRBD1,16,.,CASSSTDRVGTDTQYF,TGTGCCAGCAGTTCTACCGACAGGGTAGGGACAGATACGCAGTATTTT
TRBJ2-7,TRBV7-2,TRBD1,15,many,CASSLVGRGSDEQYF,TGTGCCAGCAGCTTAGTGGGCAGGGGGTCCGACGAGCAGTACTTC
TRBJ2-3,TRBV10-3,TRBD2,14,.,CAISSAGVPDTQYF,TGTGCCATCAGTTCGGCGGGAGTGCCAGATACGCAGTATTTT
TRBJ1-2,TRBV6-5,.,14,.,CASSYLGHGAGYTF,TGTGCCAGCAGTTACCTTGGGCACGGCGCGGGCTACACCTTC
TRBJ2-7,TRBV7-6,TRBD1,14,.,CASSRDRVLYEQYF,TGTGCCAGCAGCCGGGACAGGGTATTGTACGAGCAGTACTTC
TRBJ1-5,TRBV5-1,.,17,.,CASSLEGGPYNNQPQHF,TGCGCCAGCAGCTTGGAAGGGGGGCCTTATAACAATCAGCCCCAGCATTTT
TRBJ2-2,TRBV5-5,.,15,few,CASSLRGHSTGELFF,TGTGCCAGCAGCTTGAGGGGACATAGCACCGGGGAGCTGTTTTTT
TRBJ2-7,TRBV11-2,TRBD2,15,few,CASSLQREVPYEQYF,TGTGCCAGCAGCTTACAGCGGGAGGTACCCTACGAGCAGTACTTC
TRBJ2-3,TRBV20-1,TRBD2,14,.,CSANRAGSTDTQYF,TGCAGTGCCAATAGAGCGGGGAGCACAGATACGCAGTATTTT
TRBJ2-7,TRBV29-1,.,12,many,CSVEDRGDEQYF,TGCAGCGTTGAAGACAGGGGTGACGAGCAGTACTTC
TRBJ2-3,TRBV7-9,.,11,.,CASSAIDTQYF,TGTGCCAGCAGCGCAATAGATACGCAGTATTTT
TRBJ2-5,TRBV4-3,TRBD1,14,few,CASSQGQGPETQYF,TGCGCCAGCAGCCAAGGACAGGGACCAGAGACCCAGTACTTC
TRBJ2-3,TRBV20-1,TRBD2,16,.,CSARLAGGGGTDTQYF,TGCAGTGCTAGACTAGCGGGAGGGGGGGGCACAGATACGCAGTATTTT
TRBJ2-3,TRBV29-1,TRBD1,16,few,CSVDPLPRDRGGRQYF,TGCAGCGTTGACCCACTCCCCCGGGACAGGGGAGGGAGGCAGTATTTT
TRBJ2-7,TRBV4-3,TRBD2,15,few,CASSHTSGRVYEQYF,TGCGCCAGCAGCCATACTAGCGGGAGGGTCTACGAGCAGTACTTC
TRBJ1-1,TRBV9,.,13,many,CASSMPVNTEAFF,TGTGCCAGCAGCATGCCAGTGAACACTGAAGCTTTCTTT
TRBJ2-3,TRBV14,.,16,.,CASSHQAGRRTDTQYF,TGTGCCAGCAGCCACCAAGCCGGGCGACGCACAGATACGCAGTATTTT
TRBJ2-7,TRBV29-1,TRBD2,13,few,CSASEGRDHEQYF,TGCAGCGCCTCCGAGGGGAGGGACCACGAGCAGTACTTC
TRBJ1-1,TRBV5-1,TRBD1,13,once,CASSFKQGSRSFF,TGCGCCAGCAGCTTTAAACAGGGGAGTAGGTCTTTCTTT
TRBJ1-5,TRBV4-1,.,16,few,CASSPPPGTADQPQHF,TGCGCCAGCAGCCCCCCTCCTGGGACGGCTGATCAGCCCCAGCATTTT
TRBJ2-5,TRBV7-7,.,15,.,CASSLVVEGQETQYF,TGTGCTAGCAGCTTAGTTGTCGAGGGCCAAGAGACCCAGTACTTC
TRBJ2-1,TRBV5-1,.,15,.,CASSVDGRDGGEQFF,TGCGCCAGCAGCGTAGACGGACGCGACGGGGGTGAGCAGTTCTTC
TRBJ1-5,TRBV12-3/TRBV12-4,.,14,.,CASSGSRLNQPQHF,TGTGCCAGCAGTGGGAGCCGCCTCAATCAGCCCCAGCATTTT
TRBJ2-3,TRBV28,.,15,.,CASSPSRGLPDTQYF,TGTGCCAGCAGCCCGAGTCGCGGGCTACCAGATACGCAGTATTTT
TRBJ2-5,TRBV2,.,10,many,CASRGKTQYF,TGTGCCAGCAGGGGGAAGACCCAGTACTTC
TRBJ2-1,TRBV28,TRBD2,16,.,CASSLFASGGPNEQFF,TGTGCCAGCAGTTTATTCGCTAGCGGGGGTCCTAATGAGCAGTTCTTC
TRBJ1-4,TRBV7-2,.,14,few,CASAPGRGNEKLFF,TGTGCCAGCGCCCCAGGGCGTGGTAATGAAAAACTGTTTTTT
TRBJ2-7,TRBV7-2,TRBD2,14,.,CASSRLAGPCEQYF,TGTGCCAGCAGCCGACTAGCGGGGCCCTGCGAGCAGTACTTC
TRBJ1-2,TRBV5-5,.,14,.,CASSYQGLGYGYTF,TGTGCCAGCAGCTACCAGGGGTTAGGCTATGGCTACACCTTC